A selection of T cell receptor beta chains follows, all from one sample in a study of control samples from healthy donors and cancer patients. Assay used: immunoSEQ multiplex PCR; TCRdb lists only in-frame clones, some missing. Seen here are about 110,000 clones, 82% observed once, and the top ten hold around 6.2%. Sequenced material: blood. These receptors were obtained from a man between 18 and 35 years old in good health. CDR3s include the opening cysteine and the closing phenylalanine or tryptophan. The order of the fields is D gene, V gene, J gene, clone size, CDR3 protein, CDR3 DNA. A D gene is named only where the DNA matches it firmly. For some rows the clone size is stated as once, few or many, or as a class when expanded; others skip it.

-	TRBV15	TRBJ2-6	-	CATSRKVGSGPAF	TGTGCCACCAGCAGAAAGGTGGGGTCAGGACCGGCTTTC
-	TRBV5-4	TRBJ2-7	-	CASSLGGDSSSWYF	TGTGCCAGCAGCTTGGGGGGGGACTCCTCCTCGTGGTACTTC
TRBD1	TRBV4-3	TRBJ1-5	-	CASSQGRGPSNQPQHF	TGCGCCAGCAGCCAAGGCAGGGGGCCCAGCAATCAGCCCCAGCATTTT
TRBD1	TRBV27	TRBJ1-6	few	CASRLATGQGRSPLHF	TGTGCCAGTCGACTCGCGACGGGACAGGGGAGGTCACCCCTCCACTTT
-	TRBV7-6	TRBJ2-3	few	CASSLSEGGGPTDTQYF	TGTGCCAGCAGCTTAAGCGAGGGGGGCGGGCCCACAGATACGCAGTATTTT
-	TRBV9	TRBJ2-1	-	CASDTDGASYNEQFF	TGTGCCAGCGATACCGACGGAGCATCCTACAATGAGCAGTTCTTC
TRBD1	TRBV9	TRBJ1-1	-	CASNKGGLNTEAFF	TGTGCCAGCAACAAAGGGGGCCTGAACACTGAAGCTTTCTTT
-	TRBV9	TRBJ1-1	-	CASSVGEGRAFGSTEAFF	TGTGCCAGCAGCGTAGGGGAGGGCAGGGCCTTCGGATCCACTGAAGCTTTCTTT
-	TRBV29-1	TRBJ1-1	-	CSVAELSNTEAFF	TGCAGTGTAGCTGAGCTATCGAACACTGAAGCTTTCTTT
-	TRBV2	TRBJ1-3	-	CARGTSSGSGNTIYF	TGTGCCAGGGGGACATCCTCGGGCTCTGGAAACACCATATATTTT
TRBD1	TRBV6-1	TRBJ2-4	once	CASSESGGRGLAKNIQYF	TGTGCCAGCAGTGAATCAGGGGGCAGGGGGCTAGCCAAAAACATTCAGTACTTC
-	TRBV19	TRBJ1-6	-	CASSTNGLNSPLHF	TGTGCCAGTAGTACCAATGGGCTGAATTCACCCCTCCACTTT
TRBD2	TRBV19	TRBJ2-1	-	CASSRISGGNNEQFF	TGTGCCAGTAGTAGAATTAGCGGGGGAAATAATGAGCAGTTCTTC
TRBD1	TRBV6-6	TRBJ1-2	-	CASSLDRGGPRDWGYTF	TGTGCCAGCAGTCTCGACAGGGGCGGGCCAAGGGACTGGGGCTACACCTTC
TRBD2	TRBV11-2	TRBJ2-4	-	CASSSPGGLAKNIQYF	TGTGCCAGCAGCTCACCGGGGGGGCTAGCCAAAAACATTCAGTACTTC
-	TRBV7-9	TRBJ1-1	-	CASSLDYRNTEAFF	TGTGCCAGCAGCTTAGATTACCGGAACACTGAAGCTTTCTTT
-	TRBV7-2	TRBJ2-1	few	CASSRPFAYNEQFF	TGTGCCAGCAGCCGCCCGTTCGCCTACAATGAGCAGTTCTTC
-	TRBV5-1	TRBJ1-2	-	CASSFVGTIYGYTF	TGCGCCAGCAGTTTTGTCGGGACTATCTATGGCTACACCTTC
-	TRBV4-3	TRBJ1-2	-	CASSRTEVDAVGPNYGYTF	TGCGCCAGCAGCCGGACCGAGGTCGACGCGGTCGGGCCTAACTATGGCTACACCTTC
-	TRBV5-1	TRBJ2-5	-	CASSFRGEGETQYF	TGCGCCAGCAGCTTCAGAGGGGAAGGGGAGACCCAGTACTTC
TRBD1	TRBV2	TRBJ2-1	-	CASKVGTADLNEQFF	TGTGCCAGCAAGGTCGGGACAGCGGACCTCAATGAGCAGTTCTTC
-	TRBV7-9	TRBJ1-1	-	CASSRIYEAFF	TGTGCCAGCAGCCGAATTTATGAAGCTTTCTTT
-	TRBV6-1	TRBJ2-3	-	CASSPGEITDTQYF	TGTGCCAGCAGCCCCGGAGAGATTACAGATACGCAGTATTTT
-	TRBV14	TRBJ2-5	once	CASSPGTGYEETQYF	TGTGCCAGCAGCCCCGGGACCGGGTACGAAGAGACCCAGTACTTC
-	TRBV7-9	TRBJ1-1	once	CASSLNEIRGEAFF	TGTGCCAGCAGCCTGAACGAGATCAGGGGAGAAGCTTTCTTT